This TCR beta chain was obtained from a study of blood T cell repertoires in COVID-19. Study information: The samples span acute and convalescent COVID-19 from the United States, Italy and Spain. Sources were T cells, B-cell-depleted T cells, or PBMCs; the material itself was cDNA or gDNA.

CDR1 is WSHSY, CDR2 SAAADI, per germline. The V and J ends lost 6 bases and 1 base, in that order; junction bases with no gene match: 11. The CDR3 totals 16 residues. Per the original data handling: The authors estimated nucleated cell counts from reference gene primer amplification. Using immunoSEQ multiplex PCR, the repertoire was profiled, and TCRdb retains in-frame clones only, with some absent. The DNA gave D and trimming, while V, J and clone size come from that table. The sample has over 200,000 clones, over 75% seen once; the top ten hold 1.5% to 2%. The clonotype originates from a man between 35 and 55 years old with active or convalescent COVID-19. The V gene is TRBV10-2, the J gene TRBJ2-5, with 7 bases that match TRBD2. What was sequenced was peripheral blood. The CDR3 DNA follows: TGCGCCAGCAGGGGGGAGGGTAGAGGCACCCAAGAGACCCAGTACTTC. Translating gives CASRGEGRGTQETQYF.